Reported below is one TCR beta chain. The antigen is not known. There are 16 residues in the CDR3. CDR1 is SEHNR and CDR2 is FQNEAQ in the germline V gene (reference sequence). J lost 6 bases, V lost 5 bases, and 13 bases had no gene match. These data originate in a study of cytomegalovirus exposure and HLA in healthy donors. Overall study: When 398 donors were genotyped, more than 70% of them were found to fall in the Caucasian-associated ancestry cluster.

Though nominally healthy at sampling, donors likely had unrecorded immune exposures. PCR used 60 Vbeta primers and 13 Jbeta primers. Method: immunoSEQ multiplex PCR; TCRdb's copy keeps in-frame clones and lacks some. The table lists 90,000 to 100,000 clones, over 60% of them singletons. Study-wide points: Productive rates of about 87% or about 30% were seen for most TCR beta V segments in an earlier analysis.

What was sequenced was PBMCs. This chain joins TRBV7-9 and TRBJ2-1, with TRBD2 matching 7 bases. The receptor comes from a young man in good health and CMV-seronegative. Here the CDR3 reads CASSDLAGLLSNEQFF. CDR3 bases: TGTGCCAGCAGCGATTTAGCGGGTCTCTTGAGCAATGAGCAGTTCTTC.